The 21 T cell receptor beta chains given below trace back to one sample, sequenced in a study of cytomegalovirus exposure and HLA in healthy donors. The PCR ran on 60 Vbeta and 13 Jbeta primers. Measured with immunoSEQ multiplex PCR; TCRdb has only the in-frame clones, and not every one. The repertoire consists of roughly 170,000 clones, with just under 80% occurring once and the leading ten covering approximately 1.2%. Sequenced material: PBMCs. Every receptor here comes from a man younger than 45 in good health and CMV-seronegative.

The chain links TRBV18 to TRBJ2-7; 7 nucleotides match TRBD1. The V gene end was trimmed by 4 bases and the J gene end by 0 bases; junction bases not matched to a gene: 6. Germline assignment: CDR1 KGHSH and CDR2 LQKENI. The CDR3 sequence is 15 residues long. The CDR3 DNA reads as TGTGCCAGCTCACAGGGACAGCCTCCCTCCTACGAGCAGTACTTC. Translating it yields CASSQGQPPSYEQYF.

The table lists this clone with a few counts. V gene TRBV4-3 combines with J gene TRBJ2-7; 13 positions agree with TRBD2. J was trimmed by 2 bases and V by 4 bases; bases with no gene match: 2. Germline V gene sequence: CDR1 LGHNA, CDR2 YSLEER. The CDR3 is 15 amino acids. The CDR3, as DNA: TGCGCCAGCAGCCGAGGGACTAGCGGGACCTACGAGCAGTACTTC. Residues: CASSRGTSGTYEQYF.

The chain is built from TRBV5-1 and TRBJ2-7, with D possibly TRBD2 on 6 matching bases. CDR1 and CDR2 from the germline V gene are SGHRS and YFSETQ. V was clipped by 3 bases and J by 3 bases, with 19 bases between them. This CDR3 is 16 amino acids long. The CDR3 protein is CASSYLPPGTGYEQYF. The CDR3 bases are TGCGCCAGCAGCTACCTTCCACCCGGGACTGGCTACGAGCAGTACTTC. Full variable domain (outside the CDR3, taken from reference TRBV5-1 and TRBJ2-7): KAGVTQTPRYLIKTRGQQVTLSCSPISGHRSVSWYQQTPGQGLQFLFEYFSETQRNKGNFPGRFSGRQFSNSRSEMNVSTLELGDSALYLCASSYLPPGTGYEQYFGPGTRLTVT.

This chain links TRBV13 with TRBJ1-5, with a weak D call TRBD1 (6 bases). Germline V CDR1 and CDR2: PRHDT, FYEKMQ (reference sequence). This CDR3 comprises 14 residues. The V end was cut by 5 bases, the J end by 6 bases, with 14 bases between. CDR3 DNA: TGTGCCAGCAGCCCCCCAGGGGCGGGTCAGCCCCAGCATTTT. Protein product: CASSPPGAGQPQHF.

The chain has TRBV4-2 and TRBJ2-3, with a tentative D call TRBD2 (5 bases). V lost 0 bases and J 2 bases, leaving 15 bases between the germline ends. The CDR3 sequence is 17 residues long. Germline V lookup: CDR1 LGHNA, CDR2 YNFKEQ. The CDR3 DNA sequence: TGTGCCAGCAGCCAAGATGTTTGGCCCGGGGACACAGATACGCAGTATTTT. Protein product: CASSQDVWPGDTDTQYF.

Only one count was recorded for this clone. The chain combines TRBV15 with TRBJ2-3; 8 nucleotides agree with TRBD2. The CDR3 spans 16 residues. Per germline, CDR1 LNHNV and CDR2 YYDKDF (reference sequence). V dropped 0 bases and J dropped 5; count of bases not matched to a gene: 7. CDR3 sequence (DNA): TGTGCCACCAGCAGAGATGGAGCGGGAGTCGGAGATACGCAGTATTTT. This codes for CATSRDGAGVGDTQYF.

This rearrangement joins TRBV5-1 to TRBJ2-1; D not certain. The V gene lost 7 bases and the J gene lost 0 bases, with 11 bases spanning the gap. Germline values: CDR1 SGHRS, CDR2 YFSETQ. The CDR3 length is 14 residues. CDR3 bases: TGCGCCAGCCGAATGGAGAGCTCCTACAATGAGCAGTTCTTC. Translating gives CASRMESSYNEQFF.

As DNA, the CDR3 is TGTGCCCAACGGCTGGCAGGCTGGAACACCGGGGAGCTGTTTTTT. Encoded protein: CAQRLAGWNTGELFF. The V call is TRBV30, the J call TRBJ2-2; unclear D gene. The CDR3 contains 15 residues. The V end was cut by 8 bases, the J end by 1 base, with 17 bases between. Germline values: CDR1 GTSNPN, CDR2 SVGIG (reference sequence).

The V and J genes are TRBV2 and TRBJ2-3; 7 bases line up with TRBD2. The CDR3 runs to 13 residues. Trimming removed 6 bases from V and 5 bases from J; junction bases left unmatched: 5. Per the germline V gene, CDR1 is SNHLY and CDR2 is FYNNEI. The chain's CDR3 is CASRGREGDTQYF. The CDR3 nucleotides read TGTGCCAGCAGGGGCAGGGAGGGAGATACGCAGTATTTT.

This clone has only one observation. The chain joins TRBV4-1 to TRBJ1-5, with D perhaps matching TRBD1 (6 bases). V was trimmed by 0 bases and J by 9 bases, leaving 18 bases between them. The CDR3 has 16 residues. From germline, CDR1 is MGHRA and CDR2 YSYEKL. The CDR3 protein is CASSQDRGRGFGPQHF. The CDR3 DNA sequence: TGCGCCAGCAGCCAAGATCGCGGCAGGGGATTTGGGCCCCAGCATTTT.

The rearrangement uses TRBV7-9 and TRBJ1-5; perhaps TRBD1 as D (5 bases). The germline V gene has CDR1 SEHNR and CDR2 FQNEAQ (reference sequence). Trimming removed 6 bases from V and 0 bases from J, with 18 bases in between. The CDR3 contains 17 residues. The CDR3 bases are TGTGCCAGCAGTCTTAGCGGGGGAAACTATAGCAATCAGCCCCAGCATTTT. Translating it yields CASSLSGGNYSNQPQHF.

As DNA, the CDR3 is TGCGCCAGCAGCTTATGGCAGGGAGGTAACGAGCAGTTCTTC. Amino acids: CASSLWQGGNEQFF. The chain uses TRBV5-1 and TRBJ2-1, with D maybe TRBD2 (6 bases). The germline V gene encodes CDR1 SGHRS and CDR2 YFSETQ. V was trimmed by 2 bases and J by 10 bases, leaving 16 bases between them. The CDR3 runs to 14 residues.

This clone has only a few counts. J is TRBJ2-7 and V is TRBV5-4; 10 bases line up with TRBD1. The CDR3 has 15 residues. CDR1 is SGHNT, CDR2 YYREEE, per germline (reference sequence). J lost 3 bases, V lost 2 bases, and 5 bases had no gene match. The CDR3 sequence: CASSLGTGALYEQYF. The CDR3 nucleotides read TGTGCCAGCAGCTTAGGGACAGGGGCCCTCTACGAGCAGTACTTC.

A word on this clone: One junction end does not reproduce the germline sequence, and a read error may be involved. The chain carries TRBV5-4 and TRBJ2-7, with TRBD2 identical over 10 bases. Germline values: CDR1 SGHNT, CDR2 YYREEE (reference sequence). The length of the CDR3 is 15 residues. The CDR3 bases are TGTTCCAGCAGCTCGTACGCTAGCGGGAGAGGCGAGCAGTACTTC. Protein sequence: CSSSSYASGRGEQYF.

This clone was seen a few times. This same CDR3 is encoded by further DNA sequences in the sample. V usage is TRBV4-3 and J usage is TRBJ2-1; TRBD2 is a possible D gene (6 bases). CDR1 LGHNA and CDR2 YSLEER come from the germline V gene. The V gene lost 0 bases and the J gene lost 4 bases, with 13 bases spanning the gap. The CDR3 sequence is 16 residues long. CDR3 in DNA: TGCGCCAGCAGCCAAGAACCCGGGGGACCATACAATGAGCAGTTCTTC. Protein sequence: CASSQEPGGPYNEQFF.

This chain connects TRBV28 to TRBJ2-7; D may be TRBD2 (6 bases). The V end lost 4 bases, the J end lost 2 bases, and 12 bases lay between the germline ends. CDR1 and CDR2 (germline): MDHEN, SYDVKM. The CDR3 consists of 14 residues. The CDR3 nucleotides are TGTGCCAGCAGTTGGACTATCCCTGCCTACGAGCAGTACTTC. Residues: CASSWTIPAYEQYF.

The V and J genes are TRBV2 and TRBJ2-1; 8 bases are shared with TRBD2. Germline loops: CDR1 SNHLY, CDR2 FYNNEI. The CDR3 loop spans 18 amino acids. Unmatched junction bases numbered 12, after V lost 3 bases and J lost 2 bases. CDR3 residues: CASSDPTTAGVTYNEQFF. In nucleotides, the CDR3 is TGTGCCAGCAGTGACCCAACTACAGCGGGGGTCACCTACAATGAGCAGTTCTTC.

The chain is built from TRBV5-1 and TRBJ2-7; 7 bases align to TRBD1. The CDR3 consists of 15 residues. Germline assignment: CDR1 SGHRS and CDR2 YFSETQ. Unmatched junction bases numbered 7, after V lost 0 bases and J lost 4 bases. The CDR3 nucleotides read TGCGCCAGCAGCTTGGCGGGACAGTACCTTTACGAGCAGTACTTC. This codes for CASSLAGQYLYEQYF.

This clone came up once. This chain connects TRBV6-6 to TRBJ1-5; D remains ambiguous. The V and J ends lost 2 bases and 0 bases respectively, with 8 bases between them. Looked up from germline, CDR1 is MNHNY and CDR2 is SVGAGI (reference sequence). The CDR3 consists of 15 residues. The CDR3 nucleotides are TGTGCCAGCAGTTACATGCAGGATAGCAATCAGCCCCAGCATTTT. It is translated as CASSYMQDSNQPQHF.

The chain is built from TRBV5-1 and TRBJ2-3; tentatively, D is TRBD1 (5 bases). CDR3 length: 14 amino acids. Germline CDR1 and CDR2: SGHRS and YFSETQ. The V and J ends lost 4 bases and 2 bases respectively, with 11 bases between them. The CDR3 DNA reads as TGCGCCAGCAGCCCAAGACAGTTCACAGATACGCAGTATTTT. Protein product: CASSPRQFTDTQYF.

The rearrangement joins TRBV5-6 to TRBJ2-1; 7 bases agree with TRBD1. The CDR3 is made up of 15 amino acids. Germline V gene sequence: CDR1 SGHDT, CDR2 YYEEEE. J lost 2 bases, V lost 5 bases, and 7 bases had no gene match. CDR3 region: CASSSTGNPYNEQFF. CDR3 DNA sequence: TGTGCCAGCAGTTCGACAGGGAACCCCTACAATGAGCAGTTCTTC.